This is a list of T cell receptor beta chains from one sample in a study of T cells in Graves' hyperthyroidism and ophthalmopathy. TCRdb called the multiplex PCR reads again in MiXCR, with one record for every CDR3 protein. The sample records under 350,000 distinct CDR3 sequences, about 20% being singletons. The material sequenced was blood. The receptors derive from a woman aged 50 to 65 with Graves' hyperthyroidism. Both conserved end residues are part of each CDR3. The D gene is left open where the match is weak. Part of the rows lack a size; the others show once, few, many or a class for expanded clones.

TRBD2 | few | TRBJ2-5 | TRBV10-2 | TGCGCCAGCAGTGATGCTAGCGGGGTCCAAGAGACCCAGTACTTC | CASSDASGVQETQYF
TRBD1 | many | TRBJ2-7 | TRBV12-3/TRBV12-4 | TGTGCCAGCAGTTTAGCGGACAGGTGGTACGAGCAGTACTTC | CASSLADRWYEQYF
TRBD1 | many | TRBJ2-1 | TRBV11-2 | TGTGCCAGCAGCCCAAGACAGGGAGTGCCCAATGAGCAGTTCTTC | CASSPRQGVPNEQFF
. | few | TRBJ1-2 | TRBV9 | TGTGCCAGCAGCCCCGGGGTGATGGGCTACACCTTC | CASSPGVMGYTF
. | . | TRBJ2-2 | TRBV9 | TGTGCCAGCAGCGTAGCTCCAGGGGTCCACACCGGGGAGCTGTTTTTT | CASSVAPGVHTGELFF
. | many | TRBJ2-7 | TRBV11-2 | TGTGCCAGCAGCTTTGGGCTGGGGCGGGTAAATTCCTACGAGCAGTACTTC | CASSFGLGRVNSYEQYF
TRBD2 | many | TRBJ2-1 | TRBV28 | TGTGCCAGCAGTCTCTTGACTAGCGGGACGAGCTCCTACAATGAGCAGTTCTTC | CASSLLTSGTSSYNEQFF
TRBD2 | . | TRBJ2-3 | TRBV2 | TGTGCCAGCAGTACTAGCGGGGGGCCCCCAGATACGCAGTATTTT | CASSTSGGPPDTQYF
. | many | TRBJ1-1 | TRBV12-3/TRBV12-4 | TGTGCCAGCAGTTTTCGGGCGGAAGCCACTGAAGCTTTCTTT | CASSFRAEATEAFF
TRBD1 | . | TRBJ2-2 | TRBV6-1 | TGTGCCAGCAGTGCAGGACAGGGATGGACCGGGGAGCTGTTTTTT | CASSAGQGWTGELFF
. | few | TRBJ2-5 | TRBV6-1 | TGTGCCAGCAGTAATCAGGTGCGAGAGACCCAGTACTTC | CASSNQVRETQYF
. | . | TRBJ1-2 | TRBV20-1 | TGCAGTGCTAGAGCTCCAGACTATGGCTACACCTTC | CSARAPDYGYTF
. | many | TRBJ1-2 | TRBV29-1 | TGCAGCGTTGAAGATTCATCGGGGGCTGGAGGCTACACCTTC | CSVEDSSGAGGYTF
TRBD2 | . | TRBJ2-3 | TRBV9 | TGTGCCAGCAGCGGAACTAGCGGGGACACAGATACGCAGTATTTT | CASSGTSGDTDTQYF
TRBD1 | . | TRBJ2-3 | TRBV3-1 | TGTGCCAGCAGCCAAGGGACAGGGGGAATCGCAGATACGCAGTATTTT | CASSQGTGGIADTQYF
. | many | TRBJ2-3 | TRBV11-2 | TGTGCCAGCAGCTTTGACTTTCTCACAGATACGCAGTATTTT | CASSFDFLTDTQYF
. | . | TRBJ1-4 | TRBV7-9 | TGTGCCAGCAGCTTAATCAATAATGAAAAACTGTTTTTT | CASSLINNEKLFF
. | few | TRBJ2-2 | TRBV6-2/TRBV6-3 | TGTGCCAGCATCCCATTCCTGAACGCCGGGGAGCTGTTTTTT | CASIPFLNAGELFF
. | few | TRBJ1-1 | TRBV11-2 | TGTGCCAGCAGCCGACGGGCGGGGGGAGCAACTGAAGCTTTCTTT | CASSRRAGGATEAFF
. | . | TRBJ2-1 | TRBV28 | TGTGCCAGCAGTCTCCCAAGGATCCAGGGAAATAAGTTCTTC | CASSLPRIQGNKFF
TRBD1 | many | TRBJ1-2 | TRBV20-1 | TGCAGTGCTTACCGGGACAGGGGGTATGGCTACACCTTC | CSAYRDRGYGYTF
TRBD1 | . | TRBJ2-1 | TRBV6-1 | TGTGCCAGCAGTCCCCCGGACAGGTACAATGAGCAGTTCTTC | CASSPPDRYNEQFF
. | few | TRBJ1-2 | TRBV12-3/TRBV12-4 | TGTGCCAGCACCCCCCCCGGGCGGCATCGGGGCTACACCTTC | CASTPPGRHRGYTF
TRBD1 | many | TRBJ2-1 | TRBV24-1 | TGTGCCACCAGTGATGGATCGGACAGGGGGGGGGAGCAGTTCTTC | CATSDGSDRGGEQFF
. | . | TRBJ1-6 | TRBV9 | TGTGCCAGCAGCCCTAGCTGGGATAATTCACCCCTCCACTTT | CASSPSWDNSPLHF
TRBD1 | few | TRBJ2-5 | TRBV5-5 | TGTGCCAGCAGAACCGGGACAGAACATATCACCCAGTACTTC | CASRTGTEHITQYF
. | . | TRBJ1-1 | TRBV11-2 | TGTGCCAGCAGCTTTAACACATTCGCTGGAGCTTTCTTT | CASSFNTFAGAFF
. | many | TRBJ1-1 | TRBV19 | TGTGCCAGCCAAAAGGGGGTCACGCCGAACACTGAAGCTTTCTTT | CASQKGVTPNTEAFF
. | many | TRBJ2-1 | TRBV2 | TGTGCCAGCAGCCCCGCCGGGACTGGGCGTCGAGAGCAGTTCTTC | CASSPAGTGRREQFF
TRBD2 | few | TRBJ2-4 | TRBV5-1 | TGCGCCAGCAGCCAGGGAGCGGGGGGGAACATTCAGTACTTC | CASSQGAGGNIQYF
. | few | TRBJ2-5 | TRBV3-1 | TGTGCCAGCAGCCAAGGGAGGACTCCCGCCGGGACCCAGTACTTC | CASSQGRTPAGTQYF
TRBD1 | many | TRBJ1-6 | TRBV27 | TGTGCCAGCAGTTTATTGACAGGGATCAATTCACCCCTCCACTTT | CASSLLTGINSPLHF
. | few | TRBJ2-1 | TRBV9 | TGTGCCAGCAGCGTAGACGGGCCCTCCTACAATGAGCAGTTCTTC | CASSVDGPSYNEQFF
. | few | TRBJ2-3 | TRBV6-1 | TGTGCCAGCACCTCGCCGGTTGAGACGCAGTATTTT | CASTSPVETQYF
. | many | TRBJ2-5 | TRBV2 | TGTGCCAGCAGGAGACAGGAGACCCAGTACTTC | CASRRQETQYF
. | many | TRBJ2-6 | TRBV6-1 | TGTGCCAGCACCTACGGAGTTGGTGGAGGGCTTGGGACTGGGGCCAACGTCCTGACTTTC | CASTYGVGGGLGTGANVLTF